This T cell receptor (beta chain) was identified during a study of OX40 agonist ivuxolimab in advanced cancers. The protocol was immunoSEQ multiplex PCR, while the TCRdb copy is restricted to in-frame clones and leaves out a portion. The sample consists of 65,000 to 70,000 clones, 80% to 85% of them appearing once. V dropped 9 bases and J dropped 8 bases, with 16 bases sitting between them. There are 12 residues in the CDR3. Germline CDR1 LNHDA, CDR2 SQIVND (reference sequence). This sample comprised CD4+ or CD8+ T cells sorted from blood, obtained in a trial of the OX40 agonist ivuxolimab. The chain combines TRBV19 with TRBJ1-2; a possible D gene is TRBD1 (6 bases). The clonotype comes from an adult with an advanced solid tumor such as melanoma, head and neck, liver or kidney cancer. This CDR3 reads CASRAGQMGYTF. The DNA of the CDR3 is TGTGCCAGCAGGGCCGGACAGATGGGCTACACCTTC.